These 23 T cell receptor beta chains originate from one sample sequenced in a study of T cell responses to AZD1222 COVID-19 vaccine. Assay: immunoSEQ multiplex PCR; the TCRdb copy retains only in-frame clones and omits some. The sample records 100,000 or so clones, more than 75% being singletons. The source material was peripheral blood, sampled on day 0 of AZD1222 vaccination. All receptors come from an adult in good health.

The rearrangement joins TRBV5-1 to TRBJ1-3; D call uncertain. The germline V and J ends were trimmed by 5 bases and 3 bases, with 9 bases remaining between them. CDR3 length: 13 residues. Germline values: CDR1 SGHRS, CDR2 YFSETQ. The CDR3 nucleotides read TGCGCCAGCAGTTTGCGGTTTGGAAACACCATATATTTT. Encoded protein: CASSLRFGNTIYF.

The chain recombines TRBV7-3 with TRBJ1-1; D unresolved. Trimming pared 2 bases from V and 4 bases from J, leaving 8 bases between. The CDR3 length is 13 residues. Per the germline V gene, CDR1 is SGHTA and CDR2 is FQGTGA. The CDR3 nucleotides read TGTGCCAGCAGCTTATATGGAGGCACTGAAGCTTTCTTT. Protein: CASSLYGGTEAFF.

V is TRBV5-4 and J is TRBJ1-2; D perhaps matches TRBD1 (6 bases). V lost 1 base and J lost 4, with 17 bases in between. This CDR3 is 16 amino acids long. CDR1 is SGHNT and CDR2 is YYREEE in the germline V gene (reference sequence). The CDR3, as DNA: TGTGCCAGCAGCTTGTACGCAGGGGTGACCGCCTATGGCTACACCTTC. Its protein product is CASSLYAGVTAYGYTF.

V is TRBV6-4 and J is TRBJ2-3, with TRBD1 as a possible D gene (5 bases). CDR3 size: 15 residues. Per the germline V gene, CDR1 is MRHNA and CDR2 is SNTAGT. V lost 6 bases and J 1 base, leaving 14 bases between the germline ends. The CDR3 coding sequence is TGTGCCAGCAGAGCCACAGGTGGAGGCACAGATACGCAGTATTTT. Its protein is CASRATGGGTDTQYF.

This clone came up a few times. At one end, the junction sequence differs from germline, possibly due to a read error. The CDR3 DNA reads TGTGCCAGCAAATCCGGGACAAATCTACCCCTTTTCTTC. Translating gives CASKSGTNLPLFF. This chain joins TRBV6-5 and TRBJ1-2; a possible D gene is TRBD1 (6 bases). Germline values: CDR1 MNHEY, CDR2 SVGAGI. The CDR3 totals 13 residues.

This chain connects TRBV7-2 to TRBJ1-3; D gene ambiguous. Germline CDR1 reads SGHTA; CDR2 reads FQGNSA. CDR3 length equals 14 residues. Trimming pared 1 base from V and 4 bases from J, leaving 8 bases between. The CDR3 DNA sequence: TGTGCCAGCAGCTTAGAGGCAAACGGAAACACCATATATTTT. Translating it yields CASSLEANGNTIYF.

The rearrangement uses TRBV4-1 and TRBJ1-5; D perhaps matches TRBD1 (6 bases). The CDR3 covers 16 residues. Deletions cut 6 bases from V and 2 bases from J, with 17 bases between. Germline loops: CDR1 MGHRA, CDR2 YSYEKL. CDR3 sequence reads: CASSPTGNTGNQPQHF. The CDR3, as DNA: TGCGCCAGCAGTCCGACAGGCAACACGGGCAATCAGCCCCAGCATTTT.

The rearrangement uses TRBV2 and TRBJ1-1, with D unresolved. CDR3 length: 11 amino acids. Per germline, CDR1 SNHLY and CDR2 FYNNEI. Trimming left V 7 bases short and J 5 bases short, with 8 bases between. CDR3 in DNA: TGTGCCAGCAACACCGGGACTGAAGCTTTCTTT. It yields the protein CASNTGTEAFF.

The rearrangement links TRBV30 to TRBJ2-3; 9 bases fit TRBD1. The V segment lost 3 bases and the J segment 0 bases; nucleotides outside the gene matches: 4. Germline assignment: CDR1 GTSNPN and CDR2 SVGIG (reference sequence). This CDR3 is 15 amino acids long. The CDR3, as DNA: TGTGCCTGGAGCGGGACAGGGTTTAGCACAGATACGCAGTATTTT. Protein product: CAWSGTGFSTDTQYF.

The V call is TRBV29-1, the J call TRBJ2-7, with TRBD1 matching over 10 bases. From germline, CDR1 is SQVTM and CDR2 ANQGSEA. V was pared by 6 bases and J by 0 bases, with 2 bases of the junction left unmatched. CDR3 length: 13 residues. DNA of the CDR3: TGCAGCGTAAGGACAGGGGGCTCCTACGAGCAGTACTTC. This gives the protein CSVRTGGSYEQYF.

This chain joins TRBV6-5 and TRBJ2-7; 9 bases agree with TRBD1. This CDR3 is 14 amino acids long. CDR1 and CDR2 from the germline V gene are MNHEY and SVGAGI. The ends lost 6 bases at V and 3 bases at J; junction bases unmatched: 6. The CDR3 coding sequence is TGTGCCAGCAGGAAACAGGGGGCGGACTACGAGCAGTACTTC. It yields the protein CASRKQGADYEQYF.

The chain combines TRBV19 with TRBJ1-5; weak D call: TRBD1 (5 bases). Trimming cost V 7 bases and J 0 bases, with 10 bases left between them. In germline, CDR1 is LNHDA, CDR2 SQIVND (reference sequence). The CDR3 spans 14 residues. The CDR3 DNA reads TGTGCCAGTACCCAGGGATATAGCAATCAGCCCCAGCATTTT. It yields the protein CASTQGYSNQPQHF.

The chain joins TRBV7-9 to TRBJ1-2; TRBD1 aligns across 9 bases. The CDR3 spans 13 residues. The J segment lost 10 bases and the V segment lost 3 bases, leaving 6 bases of the junction unmatched. Germline CDR1 SEHNR, CDR2 FQNEAQ (reference sequence). CDR3: CASSLAGQGFYTF. The CDR3 nucleotides are TGTGCCAGCAGCTTGGCGGGACAGGGTTTCTACACCTTC.

The rearrangement joins TRBV5-1 to TRBJ1-4, with no clear D. V lost 0 bases to trimming and J lost 5 bases, with 8 bases between them. Germline lookup yields CDR1 SGHRS and CDR2 YFSETQ. CDR3 size: 14 residues. CDR3 protein: CASSLEGENEKLFF. CDR3 DNA sequence: TGCGCCAGCAGCTTGGAAGGCGAAAATGAAAAACTGTTTTTT.

The CDR3 DNA sequence: TGTGCCAGCAGGAAAGACAGAAGCTCTGGGGCCAACGTCCTGACTTTC. Translation: CASRKDRSSGANVLTF. This chain connects TRBV5-4 to TRBJ2-6, with a weak D call TRBD1 (5 bases). Germline CDR1 and CDR2: SGHNT and YYREEE (reference sequence). The V end was cut by 5 bases, the J end by 0 bases, with 12 bases between. This CDR3 spans 16 amino acids.

The gene calls are TRBV6-5 and TRBJ1-2, with D unresolved. Germline-derived CDR1 and CDR2 are MNHEY and SVGAGI. Trimming removed 6 bases at V and 7 bases at J, with 18 bases between. The CDR3 totals 14 residues. The DNA for the CDR3 is TGTGCCAGCAGGTATCCCTCGGCGGCTGGTGGCTACACCTTC. The encoded protein is CASRYPSAAGGYTF.

The chain recombines TRBV11-2 with TRBJ2-7; D is perhaps TRBD2 (5 bases). Per the germline V gene, CDR1 is SGHAT and CDR2 is FQNNGV. The CDR3 runs to 13 residues. V was clipped by 4 bases and J by 0 bases, with 7 bases between them. CDR3 loop: CASSSGGSYEQYF. The CDR3 DNA sequence: TGTGCCAGCAGCTCAGGAGGCTCCTACGAGCAGTACTTC.

This clone was observed a few times. V gene TRBV19 combines with J gene TRBJ2-1; 9 nucleotides match TRBD1. CDR3 length equals 16 residues. CDR1 is LNHDA and CDR2 is SQIVND in the germline V gene (reference sequence). The V and J ends lost 6 bases and 7 bases, in that order; junction bases with no gene match: 13. The CDR3 here is CASSTNPGQGVNEQFF. The CDR3 DNA sequence: TGTGCCAGTAGCACCAACCCGGGACAGGGTGTTAATGAGCAGTTCTTC.

Here the CDR3 DNA reads TGTGCCAGCAGAGTCCTTGGGAACACTGAAGCTTTCTTT. It translates to CASRVLGNTEAFF. This sequence joins TRBV2 and TRBJ1-1; no clear D gene. Germline CDR1 SNHLY, CDR2 FYNNEI. Between the trimmed V and J ends, which lost 6 bases and 1 base, there was a span of 9 bases. This CDR3 contains 13 residues. The full variable domain, its missing parts supplied by reference TRBV2 and TRBJ1-1, is EPEVTQTPSHQVTQMGQEVILRCVPISNHLYFYWYRQILGQKVEFLVSFYNNEISEKSEIFDDQFSVERPDGSNFTLKIRSTKLEDSAMYFCASRVLGNTEAFFGQGTRLTVV.

This clone was seen only once. This chain uses TRBV19 with TRBJ1-5, with D uncertain. There are 13 residues in the CDR3. Germline V gene sequence: CDR1 LNHDA, CDR2 SQIVND (reference sequence). The ends were cut back, 3 bases at V and 6 bases at J, with 9 bases in the middle. CDR3 sequence: CASSIVVGQPQHF. CDR3 sequence (DNA): TGTGCCAGTAGTATCGTTGTGGGTCAGCCCCAGCATTTT. Full variable domain (rest looked up from reference TRBV19 and TRBJ1-5): DGGITQSPKYLFRKEGQNVTLSCEQNLNHDAMYWYRQDPGQGLRLIYYSQIVNDFQKGDIAEGYSVSREKKESFPLTVTSAQKNPTAFYLCASSIVVGQPQHFGDGTRLSIL.

The chain couples TRBV9 to TRBJ1-1; TRBD1 agrees at 11 bases. The CDR3 spans 16 residues. CDR1 and CDR2 (germline): SGDLS, YYNGEE. V lost 3 bases, J lost 1 base, and 5 bases stayed unmatched. CDR3 in DNA: TGTGCCAGCAGCGCAGGGACAGGGGGGGCGAACACTGAAGCTTTCTTT. Protein sequence: CASSAGTGGANTEAFF.

The chain links TRBV7-8 to TRBJ1-5; no reliable D call. This CDR3 region has 15 residues. The V end lost 1 base, the J end lost 0 bases, and 7 bases lay between the germline ends. Per germline, CDR1 SGHVS and CDR2 FQNEAQ. The CDR3 reads CASSLDGGSNQPQHF. As DNA, the CDR3 is TGTGCCAGCAGCTTAGACGGAGGTAGCAATCAGCCCCAGCATTTT.

The V gene is TRBV7-9, the J gene TRBJ1-4; D perhaps matches TRBD1 (6 bases). Germline V lookup: CDR1 SEHNR, CDR2 FQNEAQ (reference sequence). The CDR3 totals 15 residues. Trimming took off 5 bases at V and 8 bases at J, with 18 bases between the two ends. The CDR3 loop reads CASSPVGGLGEKLFF. The DNA for the CDR3 is TGTGCCAGCAGCCCCGTCGGGGGGCTGGGAGAAAAACTGTTTTTT.